This T cell receptor beta chain was retrieved from a study of blood T cell repertoires in COVID-19. On the study more broadly: The United States, Italy and Spain supplied acute and convalescent COVID-19 samples. From T cells, B-cell-depleted T cells, or PBMCs came the material, which was cDNA or gDNA.

Trimming cost V 7 bases and J 1 base; bases outside gene matches: 6. CDR1 MDHEN and CDR2 SYDVKM come from the germline V gene. CDR3 length equals 14 residues. In the authors' methods: From reference gene primer amplification, estimates of nucleated cell counts were derived. Profiling relied on immunoSEQ multiplex PCR, and the TCRdb table lists in-frame clones only, not all of them. The D gene and trimming were derived from the DNA, and the V and J assignments and clone size from that table. The data show about 40,000 clones, 65% to 85% seen once. This clonotype originated in a woman of 80 years or more with acute or convalescent COVID-19. The J gene is TRBJ1-2, the V gene TRBV28; 7 bases line up with TRBD1. The sample comprised peripheral blood. The CDR3 DNA follows: TGTGCCAGCAACCCCCGGGACAGTAACTATGGCTACACCTTC. This translates into CASNPRDSNYGYTF.